A single sample gave rise to the 13 T cell receptor beta chains below, sequenced in a study of cytomegalovirus exposure and HLA in healthy donors. The PCR ran on 60 Vbeta and 13 Jbeta primers. TCRdb keeps only in-frame clones here, not all; method: immunoSEQ multiplex PCR. The sample has 150,000 or so clones, 75% seen once; the top ten hold around 11%. Source material: PBMCs. The receptors originated from a man between 18 and 29 years old in good health and CMV-seropositive.

The rearrangement links TRBV29-1 to TRBJ2-7; 7 bases are a match to TRBD2. This CDR3 contains 13 residues. Germline V gene lookup returns CDR1 SQVTM and CDR2 ANQGSEA. The ends lost 4 bases at V and 2 bases at J; junction bases unmatched: 5. CDR3 DNA sequence: TGCAGCGTTGTGGGAGGGAGGACCTACGAGCAGTACTTC. It translates to CSVVGGRTYEQYF.

This chain links TRBV28 with TRBJ1-1; unclear D gene. V was cut by 3 bases and J by 3 bases, with 17 bases left in between. CDR3 length: 16 residues. The germline CDR1 and CDR2 sequences are MDHEN and SYDVKM. DNA of the CDR3: TGTGCCAGCAGTTTCCCCGCCGGCTCCGGGGACACTGAAGCTTTCTTT. Translating it yields CASSFPAGSGDTEAFF.

Of note for this clone: The junction differs from germline at one of its ends, possibly a read error. The V gene is TRBV6-5, the J gene TRBJ1-2; TRBD1 might be the D (5 bases). The CDR3 sequence is 13 residues long. From germline, CDR1 is MNHEY and CDR2 SVGAGI. The CDR3 protein is CASSYSAGGGYPF. For the CDR3, the DNA is TGTGCCAGCAGTTACTCGGCGGGGGGTGGCTACCCCTTC.

The chain has TRBV28 and TRBJ1-2; 7 positions match TRBD1. CDR3 length: 13 residues. Germline V gene data show CDR1 as MDHEN and CDR2 as SYDVKM. The V and J ends lost 5 bases and 4 bases, in that order; junction bases with no gene match: 4. The CDR3 region has the DNA TGTGCCAGCAGTCTGACAGGGACCTATGGCTACACCTTC. It codes for CASSLTGTYGYTF.

The chain employs TRBV2 and TRBJ2-3, with 11 bases matching TRBD2. This CDR3 contains 16 residues. Germline CDR1 and CDR2: SNHLY and FYNNEI. V was pared by 6 bases and J by 6 bases, with 11 bases of the junction left unmatched. The CDR3 DNA reads as TGTGCCAGCAGGGAAACTAGCGGGAGACTTCCTGATACGCAGTATTTT. Encoded protein: CASRETSGRLPDTQYF.

The V gene is TRBV7-6, the J gene TRBJ2-7; possibly TRBD1 for D (5 bases). The CDR3 spans 15 residues. Germline V gene data show CDR1 as SGHVS and CDR2 as FNYEAQ. V was cut by 0 bases and J by 2 bases, with 11 bases left in between. CDR3 nucleotides: TGTGCCAGCAGCTTAGCTACAGGCAGGGCCTACGAGCAGTACTTC. It yields the protein CASSLATGRAYEQYF.

This rearrangement joins TRBV7-9 to TRBJ2-2; no firm D call. The CDR3 spans 13 residues. Trimming took off 8 bases at V and 1 base at J, with 8 bases between the two ends. CDR1 is SEHNR, CDR2 FQNEAQ, per germline (reference sequence). The CDR3 coding sequence is TGTGCCAGCTCACGACAGAACACCGGGGAGCTGTTTTTT. It is translated as CASSRQNTGELFF.

The rearrangement joins TRBV30 to TRBJ2-1; maybe TRBD2 (6 bases). The germline gives CDR1 GTSNPN, CDR2 SVGIG (reference sequence). The CDR3 has 15 residues. The V end was cut by 4 bases, the J end by 4 bases, with 17 bases between. The chain's CDR3 is CAWTVTSGWYNEQFF. DNA for the CDR3: TGTGCCTGGACCGTCACGAGCGGGTGGTACAATGAGCAGTTCTTC. The whole variable domain, remainder taken from reference TRBV30 and TRBJ2-1, is SQTIHQWPATLVQPVGSPLSLECTVEGTSNPNLYWYRQAAGRGLQLLFYSVGIGQISSEVPQNLSASRPQDRQFILSSKKLLLSDSGFYLCAWTVTSGWYNEQFFGPGTRLTVL.

This clone has only a few counts. The rearrangement uses TRBV19 and TRBJ2-6; D is possibly TRBD2 (6 bases). This CDR3 region has 18 residues. The V and J ends lost 2 bases and 2 bases respectively, with 16 bases between them. Germline V gene data show CDR1 as LNHDA and CDR2 as SQIVND (reference sequence). The CDR3 region is CASSINAGPRTGANVLTF. The CDR3 DNA reads as TGTGCCAGTAGTATAAATGCGGGGCCGAGGACTGGGGCCAACGTCCTGACTTTC.

The rearrangement uses TRBV27 and TRBJ1-1; D gene uncertain. This CDR3 region has 13 residues. Per the germline V gene, CDR1 is MNHEY and CDR2 is SMNVEV (reference sequence). V was cut by 5 bases and J by 0 bases, with 7 bases left in between. CDR3 DNA: TGTGCCAGCAGTCCCCAGATGAACACTGAAGCTTTCTTT. Its protein product is CASSPQMNTEAFF.

The chain carries TRBV11-1 and TRBJ2-1; D possibly corresponds to TRBD1 (7 bases). The CDR3 is made up of 15 amino acids. In germline, CDR1 is SGHAT, CDR2 FQDESV (reference sequence). The V end was cut by 5 bases, the J end by 0 bases, with 11 bases between. This chain's CDR3 is CASSRGTVSYNEQFF. The CDR3 DNA follows: TGTGCCAGCAGCCGCGGGACAGTCTCCTACAATGAGCAGTTCTTC.

The genes are TRBV27 and TRBJ1-5, with 8 bases matching TRBD1. The CDR3 contains 14 residues. Per germline, CDR1 MNHEY and CDR2 SMNVEV (reference sequence). The V gene end was trimmed by 5 bases and the J gene end by 9 bases; junction bases not matched to a gene: 9. CDR3 DNA: TGTGCCAGCAGTACCAAACAGGGGGTTCTGCCCCAGCATTTT. Its protein is CASSTKQGVLPQHF.

The chain combines TRBV28 with TRBJ2-3; TRBD2 aligns across 13 bases. This CDR3 spans 17 amino acids. Germline V lookup: CDR1 MDHEN, CDR2 SYDVKM. The V gene end was trimmed by 3 bases and the J gene end by 1 base; junction bases not matched to a gene: 4. The CDR3 DNA sequence: TGTGCCAGCAGTTTCGGGGGACTAGCGGGGCGCACAGATACGCAGTATTTT. Its protein is CASSFGGLAGRTDTQYF.